This T cell receptor beta chain was recovered during a study of identical twins. The cDNA had a unique molecular identifier and a template-switch universal primer site. A single record per CDR3 protein comes from TCRdb applying MiXCR to the 5' RACE reads. The repertoire consists of approximately 690,000 distinct CDR3 sequences, with 5.5% to 7.5% occurring once and the leading ten covering about 1.8%. The CDR3 consists of 15 residues. Germline CDR1 is SGHTA and CDR2 is FQGNSA. Unmatched junction bases numbered 7, after V lost 5 bases and J lost 1 base. The sequence derives from a man between 18 and 29 years old in good health. Sequenced: naive T cells sorted from blood. The genes are TRBV7-2 and TRBJ2-5, with 7 bases that match TRBD2. CDR3: CASSTNLAVQETQYF. Here the CDR3 DNA reads TGTGCCAGCAGCACGAATCTAGCGGTCCAAGAGACCCAGTACTTC.